The 22 T cell receptor beta chains in this list originate from one sample, sequenced in a study of OX40 agonist ivuxolimab in advanced cancers. Clones were read by immunoSEQ multiplex PCR, and TCRdb kept only the in-frame ones, dropping some. The sample has roughly 92,000 clones, roughly 90% seen once. The sample was CD4+ or CD8+ T cells sorted from blood, taken in a trial of the OX40 agonist ivuxolimab. These receptors originate from an adult with an advanced solid tumor such as melanoma, head and neck, liver or kidney cancer.

The V call is TRBV13, the J call TRBJ2-1; TRBD2 matches 13 bases. With 5 bases clipped from V and 4 bases from J, the junction kept 20 bases outside the gene matches. CDR1 PRHDT and CDR2 FYEKMQ come from the germline V gene (reference sequence). The CDR3 length is 21 residues. Here the CDR3 reads CASSPELAGGPRNTEYNEQFF. The CDR3 DNA reads as TGTGCCAGCAGCCCTGAACTAGCGGGGGGGCCAAGAAATACTGAATACAATGAGCAGTTCTTC.

V usage is TRBV5-6 and J usage is TRBJ1-6; D gene uncertain. Deletions cut 0 bases from V and 9 bases from J, with 4 bases between. The CDR3 is made up of 12 amino acids. Germline V gene sequence: CDR1 SGHDT, CDR2 YYEEEE. The CDR3 DNA follows: TGTGCCAGCAGCTTGGGGGGTTCACCCCTCCACTTT. It codes for CASSLGGSPLHF.

The chain combines TRBV18 with TRBJ2-1; 8 bases line up with TRBD2. Germline CDR1 and CDR2: KGHSH and LQKENI. V shed 1 base, J shed 4 bases, and the junction held 3 bases outside the gene matches. CDR3 length: 15 amino acids. CDR3 sequence: CASSPRASGYNEQFF. The CDR3, as DNA: TGTGCCAGCTCACCACGGGCTAGCGGGTACAATGAGCAGTTCTTC.

This clone was seen once. The rearrangement joins TRBV5-1 to TRBJ1-2; 8 bases agree with TRBD1. The CDR3 spans 14 residues. Unmatched junction bases numbered 10, after V lost 6 bases and J lost 6 bases. Germline V lookup: CDR1 SGHRS, CDR2 YFSETQ. The CDR3 region has the DNA TGCGCCAGCAAGCCCGAGCAGGGACAGGATGGCTACACCTTC. It translates to CASKPEQGQDGYTF.

The chain links TRBV19 to TRBJ2-2, with D perhaps TRBD2 (7 bases). The ends were cut back, 4 bases at V and 5 bases at J, with 17 bases in the middle. The CDR3 has 16 residues. Per germline, CDR1 LNHDA and CDR2 SQIVND (reference sequence). The CDR3 nucleotides are TGTGCCAGTAGTAGGGAGGGTACAGGGTATACCGGGGAGCTGTTTTTT. Translating it yields CASSREGTGYTGELFF.

The CDR3 protein is CATSVEALTDTQYF. The CDR3 bases are TGTGCCACCAGCGTGGAGGCCCTCACAGATACGCAGTATTTT. The genes are TRBV15 and TRBJ2-3; a possible D gene is TRBD2 (5 bases). The CDR3 consists of 14 residues. The germline CDR1 and CDR2 sequences are LNHNV and YYDKDF (reference sequence). V was clipped by 5 bases and J by 2 bases, with 11 bases between them.

The chain uses TRBV6-9 and TRBJ2-7; D not certain. Germline V gene sequence: CDR1 MNHGY, CDR2 SVAAGI. Trimming pared 3 bases from V and 5 bases from J, leaving 5 bases between. This CDR3 spans 11 amino acids. Written as DNA, the CDR3 is TGTGCCAGCAGTTACCCCGACGAGCAGTACTTC. Translated: CASSYPDEQYF.

A few counts support this clone. V gene TRBV6-5 combines with J gene TRBJ1-1; tentatively, D is TRBD1 (6 bases). The CDR3 runs to 14 residues. V gave up 2 bases and J gave up 1 base, with 8 bases separating them. Germline V CDR1 and CDR2: MNHEY, SVGAGI. The CDR3 DNA reads as TGTGCCAGCAGTTACGGGGGCGCGAACACTGAAGCTTTCTTT. This gives the protein CASSYGGANTEAFF.

This sequence joins TRBV5-1 and TRBJ2-7; D gene uncertain. CDR3 length: 13 residues. In germline, CDR1 is SGHRS, CDR2 YFSETQ. The V gene lost 1 base and the J gene lost 4 bases, with 9 bases spanning the gap. The CDR3 DNA follows: TGCGCCAGCAGCTTGACGGACGGGTACGAGCAGTACTTC. It translates to CASSLTDGYEQYF.

The V call is TRBV13, the J call TRBJ2-7, with D possibly being TRBD1 (5 bases). The germline V gene encodes CDR1 PRHDT and CDR2 FYEKMQ (reference sequence). The germline V and J ends were trimmed by 0 bases and 0 bases, with 9 bases remaining between them. There are 15 residues in the CDR3. CDR3 coding DNA: TGTGCCAGCAGCTTAGGGCAGGGAAGCTCCTACGAGCAGTACTTC. Amino acids: CASSLGQGSSYEQYF. The variable domain in full, completed from reference TRBV13 and TRBJ2-7, reads AAGVIQSPRHLIKEKRETATLKCYPIPRHDTVYWYQQGPGQDPQFLISFYEKMQSDKGSIPDRFSAQQFSDYHSELNMSSLELGDSALYFCASSLGQGSSYEQYFGPGTRLTVT.

The rearrangement joins TRBV19 to TRBJ1-1; D is unresolved. CDR3 length: 12 residues. Germline CDR1 reads LNHDA; CDR2 reads SQIVND (reference sequence). Deletions cut 5 bases from V and 2 bases from J, with 6 bases between. DNA for the CDR3: TGTGCCAGTAGTCTGGGTAACACTGAAGCTTTCTTT. This translates into CASSLGNTEAFF.

The chain employs TRBV27 and TRBJ2-2, with 7 bases lining up with TRBD2. The CDR3 is made up of 17 amino acids. V dropped 7 bases and J dropped 4; count of bases not matched to a gene: 15. Germline V gene lookup returns CDR1 MNHEY and CDR2 SMNVEV (reference sequence). This CDR3 reads CASTIMAGADLTGELFF. The DNA of the CDR3 is TGTGCCAGCACCATAATGGCGGGAGCGGACCTCACCGGGGAGCTGTTTTTT.

This clone has only one observation. This chain links TRBV27 with TRBJ2-5, with TRBD2 matching 8 bases. After removal of 2 bases from V and 5 bases from J, the junction contained 4 bases not matched to a gene. Germline CDR1 is MNHEY and CDR2 is SMNVEV (reference sequence). The CDR3 loop spans 14 amino acids. CDR3 sequence (DNA): TGTGCCAGCAGTTTAGCGGGACTAGGGGAGACCCAGTACTTC. It codes for CASSLAGLGETQYF.

This sequence joins TRBV5-6 and TRBJ2-3; 13 bases are shared with TRBD2. The CDR3 totals 16 residues. The V and J ends lost 1 base and 2 bases, in that order; junction bases with no gene match: 1. Germline V gene lookup returns CDR1 SGHDT and CDR2 YYEEEE. CDR3 amino acids: CASSLTSGGATDTQYF. CDR3 DNA: TGTGCCAGCAGCTTGACTAGCGGGGGGGCCACAGATACGCAGTATTTT.

This chain connects TRBV27 to TRBJ2-1, with TRBD2 identical over 7 bases. Germline-derived CDR1 and CDR2 are MNHEY and SMNVEV (reference sequence). The length of the CDR3 is 14 residues. With V trimmed by 4 bases and J by 5 bases, 5 bases remained unmatched. CDR3: CASSSRLAHNEQFF. DNA for the CDR3: TGTGCCAGCAGTTCCCGACTAGCCCACAATGAGCAGTTCTTC.

V gene TRBV6-6 combines with J gene TRBJ2-1; D is tentatively TRBD1 or TRBD2 (6 bases each). There are 13 residues in the CDR3. Trimming took off 7 bases at V and 5 bases at J, with 12 bases between the two ends. Germline CDR1 MNHNY, CDR2 SVGAGI (reference sequence). The CDR3 reads CASNAGHNNEQFF. The CDR3 DNA is TGTGCCAGCAACGCGGGACACAACAATGAGCAGTTCTTC.

In nucleotides, the CDR3 is TGTGCCAGCAGGCTTCATGGAAAGCGGGCACCCTACAATGAGCAGTTCTTC. Translating it yields CASRLHGKRAPYNEQFF. The chain has TRBV9 and TRBJ2-1; tentatively, D is TRBD2 (6 bases). This CDR3 spans 17 amino acids. Germline V gives CDR1 SGDLS, CDR2 YYNGEE. V lost 5 bases to trimming and J lost 2 bases, with 20 bases between them.

A single count supports this clone. The genes are TRBV7-9 and TRBJ2-1; no reliable D call. The CDR3 extends over 11 amino acids. The germline V and J ends were trimmed by 6 bases and 2 bases, with 2 bases remaining between them. Germline V gives CDR1 SEHNR, CDR2 FQNEAQ (reference sequence). The CDR3 spells CASRAYNEQFF. DNA of the CDR3: TGTGCCAGCAGGGCCTACAATGAGCAGTTCTTC.

This CDR3 is CASSKFSSYNEQFF. Here the CDR3 DNA reads TGTGCCAGTAGTAAATTCAGCTCCTACAATGAGCAGTTCTTC. This chain links TRBV19 with TRBJ2-1; D remains ambiguous. Germline CDR1 and CDR2: LNHDA and SQIVND (reference sequence). Trimming pared 4 bases from V and 0 bases from J, leaving 7 bases between. The CDR3 is 14 residues long.

The J gene is TRBJ1-2, the V gene TRBV21-1; the table's D call, TRBD1, has no DNA check behind it. TRBV21-1 is given as a pseudogene. This CDR3 is 16 amino acids long. The CDR3 DNA follows: TGTGCCAGCAGGGACAGGGTAAAGGCGCATCAAGATGGCTACACCTTC. This gives the protein CASRDRVKAHQDGYTF.

V is TRBV27 and J is TRBJ2-7; D unclear. Per the germline V gene, CDR1 is MNHEY and CDR2 is SMNVEV (reference sequence). Trimming left V 2 bases short and J 4 bases short, with 9 bases between. The CDR3 sequence is 13 residues long. CDR3 sequence (DNA): TGTGCCAGCAGTTTACGACAAACTTACGAGCAGTACTTC. Its protein product is CASSLRQTYEQYF.

The chain links TRBV27 to TRBJ1-4, with D uncertain. V lost 2 bases and J 4 bases, leaving 8 bases between the germline ends. This CDR3 contains 14 residues. Germline V gene data show CDR1 as MNHEY and CDR2 as SMNVEV (reference sequence). The CDR3 reads CASSLTAFNEKLFF. The CDR3 DNA sequence: TGTGCCAGCAGTTTAACGGCCTTTAATGAAAAACTGTTTTTT.